The 28 T cell receptor beta chains reported below all come from one sample, sequenced in a study of blood T cell repertoires in COVID-19. Assay: immunoSEQ multiplex PCR; the TCRdb copy retains only in-frame clones and omits some. The table lists roughly 20,000 clones, 70% to 90% of them singletons. The specimen was peripheral blood. The source is a human donor with active COVID-19. The donor label of this sample is uncertain.

The gene calls are TRBV11-2 and TRBJ2-3; D unclear. From germline, CDR1 is SGHAT and CDR2 FQNNGV. The CDR3 is made up of 13 amino acids. V dropped 3 bases and J dropped 0 bases, with 4 bases sitting between them. CDR3 in amino acids: CASSFSSTDTQYF. CDR3 nucleotides: TGTGCCAGCAGCTTTTCAAGCACAGATACGCAGTATTTT.

This chain joins TRBV6-6 and TRBJ2-3; D might be TRBD1 (5 bases). V lost 8 bases and J lost 5, with 14 bases in between. Germline-derived CDR1 and CDR2 are MNHNY and SVGAGI (reference sequence). This CDR3 is 13 amino acids long. CDR3 sequence reads: CASLRTGGDTQYF. The CDR3 DNA follows: TGTGCCAGCCTGAGAACAGGCGGAGATACGCAGTATTTT.

V usage is TRBV5-1 and J usage is TRBJ1-1; 8 nucleotides match TRBD1. The germline V gene has CDR1 SGHRS and CDR2 YFSETQ. Trimming took 2 bases from V and 1 from J; bases not matched to a gene: 10. CDR3 length: 17 residues. The CDR3 nucleotides read TGCGCCAGCAGCTTCTCTACAGGGGGAATAACGAACACTGAAGCTTTCTTT. This gives the protein CASSFSTGGITNTEAFF.

The rearrangement joins TRBV28 to TRBJ1-1; D is unclear. The CDR3 extends over 14 amino acids. Trimming removed 3 bases at V and 6 bases at J, with 14 bases between. Germline CDR1 and CDR2: MDHEN and SYDVKM. CDR3 loop: CASSFGGSGAEAFF. CDR3 nucleotide sequence: TGTGCCAGCAGTTTTGGCGGGTCGGGAGCTGAAGCTTTCTTT.

This chain connects TRBV27 to TRBJ1-2; D uncertain. This CDR3 has 16 amino acids. The V and J ends lost 6 bases and 0 bases respectively, with 17 bases between them. Germline CDR1 is MNHEY and CDR2 is SMNVEV (reference sequence). The CDR3 nucleotides read TGTGCCAGCAGCAAAACCCCCAGCGCTGCTAACTATGGCTACACCTTC. It yields the protein CASSKTPSAANYGYTF.

This clone was seen just once. The chain has TRBV4-2 and TRBJ2-5, with 8 positions matching TRBD2. V was pared by 0 bases and J by 9 bases, with 12 bases of the junction left unmatched. The germline V gene has CDR1 LGHNA and CDR2 YNFKEQ. The CDR3 is made up of 16 amino acids. In DNA form, the CDR3 reads TGTGCCAGCAGCCAAGATATGCTAGCGGGTTCGGGGGCCCAGTACTTC. Its translation: CASSQDMLAGSGAQYF.

This sequence joins TRBV5-4 and TRBJ2-1; D is possibly TRBD1 (6 bases). V was shortened by 1 base and J by 6 bases, with 8 bases between the two germline ends. The CDR3 spans 13 residues. Germline values: CDR1 SGHNT, CDR2 YYREEE (reference sequence). Here the CDR3 reads CASSLTGTNEQFF. The CDR3 DNA sequence: TGTGCCAGCAGCTTGACAGGGACCAATGAGCAGTTCTTC.

V usage is TRBV6-9 and J usage is TRBJ2-1; a weak D match, TRBD2 (6 bases). The CDR3 extends over 15 amino acids. Trimming took 6 bases from V and 0 from J, leaving 12 bases between them. Germline V lookup: CDR1 MNHGY, CDR2 SVAAGI. The CDR3 nucleotides are TGTGCCAGCAGGATAGCGGCGAGCTCCTACAATGAGCAGTTCTTC. Its translation: CASRIAASSYNEQFF.

The chain joins TRBV4-1 to TRBJ1-5, with 8 bases fitting TRBD1. Germline CDR1 reads MGHRA; CDR2 reads YSYEKL. The CDR3 is 16 amino acids. Trimming at V came to 3 bases and at J to 6 bases, leaving 10 bases not matched to a gene. CDR3 DNA: TGCGCCAGCAGCCAGAATTTGGCCAGGGGGCCTCAGCCCCAGCATTTT. Translating it yields CASSQNLARGPQPQHF.

The CDR3 protein is CASSQPGSDTQYF. DNA of the CDR3: TGTGCCAGCAGCCAGCCAGGGTCAGATACGCAGTATTTT. The chain recombines TRBV3-1 (or the pseudogene TRBV3-2) with TRBJ2-3; tentative D call: TRBD1 (5 bases). The V gene's germline CDR1 is LGHDT and CDR2 YNNKEL (reference sequence). The germline V and J ends were trimmed by 3 bases and 4 bases, with 8 bases remaining between them. This CDR3 is 13 amino acids long.

Comment on this clone: Other DNA sequences in the sample encode the same CDR3. The chain combines TRBV9 with TRBJ1-3, with 7 bases matching TRBD1. This CDR3 spans 15 amino acids. Losses at the gene ends were 3 bases for V and 0 bases for J; bases not matched to a gene: 3. Germline V CDR1 and CDR2: SGDLS, YYNGEE. In nucleotides, the CDR3 is TGTGCCAGCAGCGCCTGGGACAGCTCTGGAAACACCATATATTTT. It codes for CASSAWDSSGNTIYF.

This chain joins TRBV5-1 and TRBJ2-5; 12 nucleotides line up with TRBD1. This CDR3 has 14 amino acids. Germline lookup yields CDR1 SGHRS and CDR2 YFSETQ. With 4 bases clipped from V and 4 bases from J, the junction kept 2 bases outside the gene matches. The CDR3 DNA sequence: TGCGCCAGCAGCCGGGACAGGGGGCTAGAGACCCAGTACTTC. It codes for CASSRDRGLETQYF.

The genes are TRBV5-8 and TRBJ1-6, with TRBD1 matching 9 bases. V gave up 4 bases and J gave up 11 bases; unmatched junction bases: 10. CDR1 SGHTS and CDR2 YDEGEE come from the germline V gene. There are 15 residues in the CDR3. The CDR3 coding sequence is TGTGCCAGCAGCGCCCGGACAGGGGATAAAGCACCCCTCCACTTT. It specifies CASSARTGDKAPLHF.

The chain has TRBV9 and TRBJ1-3; 7 bases align to TRBD1. From germline, CDR1 is SGDLS and CDR2 YYNGEE. The CDR3 has 17 amino acids. The V segment lost 0 bases and the J segment 4 bases; nucleotides outside the gene matches: 10. The CDR3 region is CASSVGQGELSGNTIYF. The DNA of the CDR3 is TGTGCCAGCAGCGTAGGACAGGGTGAGCTCTCCGGAAACACCATATATTTT.

V and J are TRBV27 and TRBJ1-4; D is undetermined. V shed 7 bases and J shed 4 bases, with 13 bases lying between them. CDR1 and CDR2 from the germline V gene are MNHEY and SMNVEV (reference sequence). The CDR3 spans 14 residues. In DNA form, the CDR3 reads TGTGCCAGCACTCCTGGCGGGCTTAATGAAAAACTGTTTTTT. Its protein is CASTPGGLNEKLFF.

The chain carries TRBV11-3 and TRBJ2-2; 8 bases match TRBD2. Germline trimming cut 2 bases from V and 6 bases from J; bases unmatched to any gene: 11. CDR1 and CDR2 (germline): SGHNT, YENEEA. The CDR3 totals 17 residues. The CDR3 coding sequence is TGTGCCAGCAGCTTAACCGGGGAGGCTAGCGGGTCCGGGGAGCTGTTTTTT. Translated: CASSLTGEASGSGELFF.

In this sample, this clone turned up once. The rearrangement joins TRBV5-1 to TRBJ2-3, with 9 bases aligning to TRBD2. Germline V CDR1 and CDR2: SGHRS, YFSETQ. With 2 bases clipped from V and 7 bases from J, the junction kept 8 bases outside the gene matches. The CDR3 has 15 residues. CDR3 residues: CASSFASGVTYTQYF. CDR3 bases: TGCGCCAGCAGCTTTGCTAGCGGGGTTACCTATACGCAGTATTTT.

V gene TRBV7-8 combines with J gene TRBJ1-6; TRBD1 agrees at 7 bases. V lost 1 base and J lost 5; bases outside the gene matches: 2. This CDR3 is 15 amino acids long. CDR1 is SGHVS and CDR2 is FQNEAQ in the germline V gene. This CDR3 reads CASSLGGQNNSPLHF. Here the CDR3 DNA reads TGTGCCAGCAGCTTAGGGGGACAGAATAATTCACCCCTCCACTTT.

This chain links TRBV7-3 with TRBJ2-5, with 11 nucleotides matching TRBD1. This CDR3 spans 13 amino acids. The ends lost 4 bases at V and 7 bases at J; junction bases unmatched: 2. Germline assignment: CDR1 SGHTA and CDR2 FQGTGA. The CDR3 DNA sequence: TGTGCCAGCAGCTCCGGGACAGGGGGGACCCAGTACTTC. It translates to CASSSGTGGTQYF.

V and J are TRBV3-1 (or the pseudogene TRBV3-2) and TRBJ2-5; D perhaps matches TRBD1 (5 bases). Germline V gene lookup returns CDR1 LGHDT and CDR2 YNNKEL (reference sequence). The CDR3 runs to 14 residues. Deletions cut 7 bases from V and 4 bases from J, with 16 bases between. Here the CDR3 DNA reads TGTGCCAGCACCATGGCGGATGGGGCAGAGACCCAGTACTTC. Its protein product is CASTMADGAETQYF.

The V and J genes are TRBV7-3 and TRBJ1-2; 8 bases align to TRBD1. CDR3 length: 14 amino acids. V gave up 6 bases and J gave up 7 bases; unmatched junction bases: 10. In germline, CDR1 is SGHTA, CDR2 FQGTGA. The CDR3 loop is CASSSPGQVFGYTF. CDR3 nucleotide sequence: TGTGCCAGCAGTTCCCCGGGACAGGTGTTTGGCTACACCTTC.

The chain links TRBV7-9 to TRBJ1-1, with TRBD1 as a possible D gene (6 bases). Germline CDR1 and CDR2: SEHNR and FQNEAQ (reference sequence). V lost 8 bases to trimming and J lost 4 bases, with 11 bases between them. This CDR3 region has 12 residues. Here the CDR3 reads CASVQGSTEAFF. In nucleotides, the CDR3 is TGTGCCAGCGTTCAGGGGAGCACTGAAGCTTTCTTT.

The chain joins TRBV9 to TRBJ2-1; 8 bases line up with TRBD2. The ends lost 0 bases at V and 2 bases at J; junction bases unmatched: 7. The germline CDR1 and CDR2 sequences are SGDLS and YYNGEE. The CDR3 contains 17 residues. The CDR3 DNA reads TGTGCCAGCAGCGTAGCTGTCCCAGCGGGGGCCTACAATGAGCAGTTCTTC. Translating gives CASSVAVPAGAYNEQFF.

The V call is TRBV10-2, the J call TRBJ2-7, with a possible D match to TRBD2 (6 bases). Germline assignment: CDR1 WSHSY and CDR2 SAAADI. There are 17 residues in the CDR3. V gave up 3 bases and J gave up 0 bases, with 18 bases separating them. The CDR3 sequence: CASSDRSGGLSSYEQYF. The CDR3 DNA reads as TGCGCCAGCAGTGACCGTTCCGGGGGTCTCAGCTCCTACGAGCAGTACTTC.

This clone occurred once. This sequence joins TRBV5-3 and TRBJ1-3; TRBD1 is a possible D gene (5 bases). TRBV5-3 falls under the ORF class, with uncertain function. The ends were cut back, 4 bases at V and 2 bases at J, with 13 bases in the middle. The CDR3 spans 15 residues. Here the CDR3 reads CARSTRVATGNTIYF. As DNA, the CDR3 is TGTGCCAGAAGCACCAGGGTCGCGACTGGAAACACCATATATTTT.

The chain employs TRBV13 and TRBJ2-7; 9 bases are a match to TRBD2. Germline V gene lookup returns CDR1 PRHDT and CDR2 FYEKMQ (reference sequence). This CDR3 region has 13 residues. V was pared by 9 bases and J by 5 bases, with 8 bases of the junction left unmatched. The CDR3, as DNA: TGTGCCAGTACGAGGGCGGGGGGGAACGAGCAGTACTTC. Encoded protein: CASTRAGGNEQYF.

The chain uses TRBV5-1 and TRBJ2-6; possibly TRBD1 for D (5 bases). Trimming shortened V by 4 bases and J by 3 bases, and 11 bases separated the two germline ends. CDR3 length equals 15 residues. Germline loops: CDR1 SGHRS, CDR2 YFSETQ. The CDR3 DNA reads as TGCGCCAGCAGCGTACAGGTTGGTGGGGCCAACGTCCTGACTTTC. Its protein is CASSVQVGGANVLTF.

The rearrangement uses TRBV10-3 and TRBJ2-7, with D possibly TRBD1 on 5 matching bases. The V gene lost 3 bases and the J gene lost 6 bases, with 6 bases spanning the gap. The germline CDR1 and CDR2 sequences are ENHRY and SYGVKD. This CDR3 has 11 residues. In DNA, the CDR3 is TGTGCCATCAGTGAAACAGGCGAGCAGTACTTC. Translated: CAISETGEQYF.